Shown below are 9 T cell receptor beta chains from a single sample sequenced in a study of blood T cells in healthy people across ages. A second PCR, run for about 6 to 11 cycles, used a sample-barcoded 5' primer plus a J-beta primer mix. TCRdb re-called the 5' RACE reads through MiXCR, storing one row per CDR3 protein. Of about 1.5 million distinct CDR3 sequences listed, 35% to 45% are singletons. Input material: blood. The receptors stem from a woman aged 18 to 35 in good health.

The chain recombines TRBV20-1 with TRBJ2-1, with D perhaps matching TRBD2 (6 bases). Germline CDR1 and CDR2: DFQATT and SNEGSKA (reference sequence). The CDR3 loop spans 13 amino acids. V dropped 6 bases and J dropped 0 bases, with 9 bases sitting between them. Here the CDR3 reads CSATRDSYNEQFF. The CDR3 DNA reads TGCAGTGCCACGCGGGACTCCTACAATGAGCAGTTCTTC.

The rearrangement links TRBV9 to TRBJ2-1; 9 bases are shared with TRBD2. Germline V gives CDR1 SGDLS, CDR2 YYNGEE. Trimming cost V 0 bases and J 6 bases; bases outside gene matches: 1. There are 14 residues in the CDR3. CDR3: CASSVVTSGNEQFF. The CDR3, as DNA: TGTGCCAGCAGCGTAGTGACTAGCGGCAATGAGCAGTTCTTC.

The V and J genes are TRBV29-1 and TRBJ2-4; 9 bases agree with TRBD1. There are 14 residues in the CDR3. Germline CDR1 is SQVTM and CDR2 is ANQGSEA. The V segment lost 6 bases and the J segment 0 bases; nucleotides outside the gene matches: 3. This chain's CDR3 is CSVGTGRAKNIQYF. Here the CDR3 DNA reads TGCAGCGTGGGGACAGGGAGAGCCAAAAACATTCAGTACTTC.

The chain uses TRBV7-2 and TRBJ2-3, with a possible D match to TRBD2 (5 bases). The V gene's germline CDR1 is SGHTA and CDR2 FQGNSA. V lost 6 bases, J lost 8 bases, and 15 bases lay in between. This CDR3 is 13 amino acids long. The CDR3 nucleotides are TGTGCCAGCAGTGCTAGGCGGGCGGGTACGCAGTATTTT. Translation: CASSARRAGTQYF. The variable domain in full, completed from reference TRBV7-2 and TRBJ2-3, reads GAGVSQSPSNKVTEKGKDVELRCDPISGHTALYWYRQSLGQGLEFLIYFQGNSAPDKSGLPSDRFSAERTGGSVSTLTIQRTQQEDSAVYLCASSARRAGTQYFGPGTRLTVL.

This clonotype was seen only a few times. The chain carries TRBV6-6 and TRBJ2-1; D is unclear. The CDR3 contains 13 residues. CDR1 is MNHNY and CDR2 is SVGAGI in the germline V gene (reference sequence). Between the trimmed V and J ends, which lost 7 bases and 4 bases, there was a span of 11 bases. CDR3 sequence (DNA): TGTGCCAGCACCGACTTTCCTTACAATGAGCAGTTCTTC. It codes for CASTDFPYNEQFF.

The CDR3 protein is CASSMGDFGYTF. The CDR3 DNA is TGCGCCAGCAGCATGGGGGATTTTGGCTACACCTTC. This rearrangement joins TRBV5-1 to TRBJ1-2; a weak D match, TRBD1 (5 bases). CDR3 size: 12 residues. CDR1 and CDR2 from the germline V gene are SGHRS and YFSETQ. V lost 4 bases to trimming and J lost 7 bases, with 11 bases between them.

The CDR3 protein is CASSRTTFYSYEQYF. CDR3 coding DNA: TGTGCCAGCAGCCGGACTACCTTTTACTCCTACGAGCAGTACTTC. The gene calls are TRBV2 and TRBJ2-7; a possible D gene is TRBD2 (6 bases). Germline CDR1 SNHLY, CDR2 FYNNEI. The CDR3 totals 15 residues. V dropped 6 bases and J dropped 0 bases, with 15 bases sitting between them.

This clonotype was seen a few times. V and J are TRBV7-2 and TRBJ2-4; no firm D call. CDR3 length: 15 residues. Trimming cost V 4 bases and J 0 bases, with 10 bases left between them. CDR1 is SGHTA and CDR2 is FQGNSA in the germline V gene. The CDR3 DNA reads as TGTGCCAGCAGCTCCCCAACCATAGCCAAAAACATTCAGTACTTC. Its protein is CASSSPTIAKNIQYF.

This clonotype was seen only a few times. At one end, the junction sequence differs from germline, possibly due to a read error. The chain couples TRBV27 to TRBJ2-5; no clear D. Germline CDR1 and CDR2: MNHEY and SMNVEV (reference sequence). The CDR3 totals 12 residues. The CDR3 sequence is CASRLSGETQYF. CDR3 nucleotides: TGTGCCAGCAGGTTATCCGGAGAGACCCAGTACTTC.